This T cell receptor beta chain originates from a study of Tregs in tolerant kidney transplant recipients. Clones were sequenced by immunoSEQ multiplex PCR, and TCRdb holds only the in-frame ones, with some missing. Across 23,000 or so clones, the top ten clones capture 4.1% of the sample. Study-wide results and limits: Tregs expanded with activated donor B cells seemed most donor-specific. Donor-specific Treg expansion exceeded global Treg expansion in tolerant patients, suggesting antigen drive. The small number of patients limits these findings pending further validation. This study did not directly address biological reproducibility.

Related graft donors supplied nonmyeloablative bone marrow transplants, and mixed chimerism was transient. The CDR3 consists of 15 residues. The germline V gene has CDR1 SGHVS and CDR2 FNYEAQ. The V gene lost 2 bases and the J gene lost 0 bases, with 8 bases spanning the gap. This clone is called medium-sized based on its frequency. Its cognate antigen is unknown. The sequenced fragment ends 3 residues before the CDR3 boundary, so the rest is inferred from the germline J gene. The receptor was isolated from a human patient who received a combined kidney and bone marrow transplant. Among the T cells, some may be from the graft donor. The sequenced sample was CD4+ T cells from blood (PBMCs), obtained 6 months after the transplant. The chain joins TRBV7-6 to TRBJ1-3; D gene uncertain. CDR3 sequence: CASSLSKNSGNTIYF. CDR3 DNA (partial): TGTGCCAGCAGCTTAAGCAAGAACTCTGGAAACACC.